This T cell receptor (beta chain) is from a study of T cells in Graves' hyperthyroidism and ophthalmopathy. On the study more broadly: Upon initial diagnosis and before any treatment, peripheral blood was collected. Whole-study findings and limits: Ophthalmopathy prediction by the model preceded onset by a median about 6.3 months. Most expanded thyroid clonotypes above 0.001 recurred in blood.

The germline V gene has CDR1 ENHRY and CDR2 SYGVKD. With 0 bases removed from V and 6 bases from J, the gap between germline ends came to 15 bases. The CDR3 length is 15 residues. The source material, RNA transcripts, was used to amplify TCR beta CDR3 regions. First-round RT-PCR with HTBI primers amplified the TCR CDR3 region. TCRdb itself ran the multiplex PCR reads through MiXCR, one entry per CDR3 protein. The sample includes some 800,000 distinct CDR3 sequences, 35% to 40% of them seen just once. A note on this clonotype: What it binds is unknown. A much larger clonotype is one base distant, so this may be a read error. No conserved phenylalanine or tryptophan ends this CDR3, so it is likely a read error.

The specimen was blood. This chain links TRBV10-3 with TRBJ2-7; D not resolved. This TCR was sampled from a man younger than 30 with Graves' hyperthyroidism. CDR3 sequence (DNA): TGTGCCATCAGTGAGTCTCCGTATAAGGAACGCGAGCAGTACCTC. It encodes CAISESPYKEREQYL.